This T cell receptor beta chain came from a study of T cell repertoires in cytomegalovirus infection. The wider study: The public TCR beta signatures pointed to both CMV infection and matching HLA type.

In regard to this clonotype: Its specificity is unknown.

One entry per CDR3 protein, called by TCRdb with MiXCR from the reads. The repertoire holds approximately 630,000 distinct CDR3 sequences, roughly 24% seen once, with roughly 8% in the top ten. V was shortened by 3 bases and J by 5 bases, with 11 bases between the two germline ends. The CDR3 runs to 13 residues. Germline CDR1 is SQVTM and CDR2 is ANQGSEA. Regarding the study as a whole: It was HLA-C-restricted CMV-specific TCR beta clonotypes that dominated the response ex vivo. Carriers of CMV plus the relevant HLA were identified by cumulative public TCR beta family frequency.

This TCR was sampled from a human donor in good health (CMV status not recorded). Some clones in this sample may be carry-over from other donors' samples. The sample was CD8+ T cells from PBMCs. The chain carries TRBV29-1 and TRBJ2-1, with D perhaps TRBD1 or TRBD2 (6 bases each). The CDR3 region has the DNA TGCAGCGTTGATCGAGGGGGGCACAATGAGCAGTTCTTC. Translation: CSVDRGGHNEQFF.